The clone carrying this T cell receptor (beta chain) was recorded a few times. Participants' reported clinical history set cohort assignment. This sample was taken from a study of blood T cell repertoires in COVID-19. Study in general: Researchers got acute and convalescent COVID-19 samples from the United States, Italy and Spain. In each case, the material was cDNA or gDNA derived from T cells, B-cell-depleted T cells, or PBMCs.

Original data processing: Reference gene primer amplification in the assay estimated nucleated cell counts. Sequenced by immunoSEQ multiplex PCR; TCRdb stores in-frame clones only, minus some. The V and J calls and clone size were taken over from that table, and D and trimming were inferred from the DNA. The sample includes more than 150,000 clones, around 90% seen only once; the top ten take approximately 2%. Germline V CDR1 and CDR2: SEHNR, FQNEAQ (reference sequence). V dropped 3 bases and J dropped 2; count of bases not matched to a gene: 1. CDR3 size: 14 residues. J is TRBJ1-2 and V is TRBV7-9, with TRBD1 identical over 9 bases. The sequence was obtained from a woman in her thirties who had recovered from COVID-19. Sequenced material: PBMCs or T cells enriched from blood (not recorded which). Here the CDR3 reads CASSFGQGNYGYTF. As DNA, the CDR3 is TGTGCCAGCAGCTTCGGACAGGGGAACTATGGCTACACCTTC.